Sequencing of this T cell receptor beta chain was carried out in a study of blood T cell repertoires in COVID-19. Study at large: Samples came from the United States, Italy and Spain, spanning acute and convalescent COVID-19. T cells, B-cell-depleted T cells, or PBMCs provided the cDNA or gDNA that served as material.

Authors' analysis steps: Nucleated cell counts were estimated from reference gene primer amplification. TCRdb's copy holds only in-frame clones and misses some; the assay was immunoSEQ multiplex PCR. D and trimming were read from the DNA, whereas the V and J calls and clone size are those reported in that table. The data contain some 150,000 clones, 85% to 90% of them singletons. The receptor comes from a woman aged 55-69 years with active COVID-19. The specimen was peripheral blood.

The CDR3 here is CASRARTGSIGETQYF. For the CDR3, the DNA is TGCGCCAGCAGAGCTAGGACAGGGTCCATTGGCGAGACCCAGTACTTC. V is TRBV5-1 and J is TRBJ2-5; TRBD1 aligns across 8 bases. Germline CDR1 and CDR2: SGHRS and YFSETQ. CDR3 length equals 16 residues. Losses at the gene ends were 5 bases for V and 5 bases for J; bases not matched to a gene: 14.